The source of this TCR beta chain is a study of identical twins. Findings and caveats of the study: Beta out-of-frame sequences showed weaker excess sharing between twins. Cord blood beta clonotypes present at high abundance carried fewer insertions; no such pattern appeared in memory repertoires.

This clonotype was seen at least ten times. Its antigen is still unknown. Trimming cost V 8 bases and J 8 bases, with 18 bases left between them. The CDR3 has 13 amino acids. Unique molecular identifiers were in the cDNA, with template-switch universal primer binding. Each CDR3 protein is one row after TCRdb ran MiXCR on the 5' RACE reads. Counted here are approximately 700,000 distinct CDR3 sequences, roughly 18% occurring once; the ten biggest clones make up around 13%. This sample was also put to use in a study of T cells expressing NK-cell markers.

Sequenced sample: PBMCs. The chain employs TRBV12-3 or TRBV12-4 and TRBJ1-1; perhaps TRBD1 as D (6 bases). The source of this sequence is a young woman in good health. CDR3 in amino acids: CASRKKTGWEAFF. For the CDR3, the DNA is TGTGCCAGCCGAAAAAAGACAGGCTGGGAAGCTTTCTTT.